A selection of T cell receptor beta chains follows, all from one sample in a study of blood T cell repertoires in COVID-19. Sequencing used immunoSEQ multiplex PCR; TCRdb keeps in-frame clones, though not all of them. Of more than 150,000 clones listed, around 90% are singletons. Sequenced input: peripheral blood. Source of these receptors: a man aged 45-65 years with acute or convalescent COVID-19. CDR3s include the opening cysteine and the closing phenylalanine or tryptophan. Fields, in order: V gene, J gene, clone size, D gene, CDR3 protein, CDR3 DNA. The D gene is left open where the match is weak. Part of the rows lack a size; the others show once, few, many or a class for expanded clones.

V gene: TRBV7-2
J gene: TRBJ2-7
clone size: .
D gene: TRBD2
CDR3 protein: CASSLLSGRGEQYF
CDR3 DNA: TGTGCCAGCAGCTTATTGAGCGGGAGGGGGGAGCAGTACTTC

V gene: TRBV7-2
J gene: TRBJ1-4
clone size: .
D gene: .
CDR3 protein: CASSLAPGRVVGSTNEKLFF
CDR3 DNA: TGTGCCAGCAGCTTAGCCCCCGGCAGGGTAGTCGGGTCAACTAATGAAAAACTGTTTTTT

V gene: TRBV19
J gene: TRBJ1-5
clone size: .
D gene: .
CDR3 protein: CASTYTGSPHQPQHF
CDR3 DNA: TGTGCCAGTACTTATACAGGGTCCCCTCATCAGCCCCAGCATTTT

V gene: TRBV5-1
J gene: TRBJ2-7
clone size: .
D gene: .
CDR3 protein: CASSLLQGSSYEQYF
CDR3 DNA: TGCGCCAGCAGCTTGCTTCAGGGGAGCTCCTACGAGCAGTACTTC

V gene: TRBV7-2
J gene: TRBJ1-5
clone size: .
D gene: .
CDR3 protein: CASREAGNQPQHF
CDR3 DNA: TGTGCCAGCCGAGAGGCGGGCAATCAGCCCCAGCATTTT

V gene: TRBV25-1
J gene: TRBJ1-6
clone size: .
D gene: .
CDR3 protein: CASSEYLGSSPLHF
CDR3 DNA: TGTGCCAGCAGTGAATACCTCGGGTCGTCACCCCTCCACTTT

V gene: TRBV7-6
J gene: TRBJ2-7
clone size: .
D gene: TRBD2
CDR3 protein: CASSPGTSVSYEQYF
CDR3 DNA: TGTGCCAGCAGCCCGGGGACTAGCGTCTCCTACGAGCAGTACTTC

V gene: TRBV5-8
J gene: TRBJ2-7
clone size: .
D gene: TRBD2
CDR3 protein: CASTPEGTSGRGSYEQYF
CDR3 DNA: TGTGCCAGCACCCCAGAAGGGACTAGCGGTCGCGGCTCCTACGAGCAGTACTTC

V gene: TRBV12-5
J gene: TRBJ1-1
clone size: .
D gene: .
CDR3 protein: CASGLPPGEAFF
CDR3 DNA: TGTGCTAGTGGTTTGCCCCCAGGTGAAGCTTTCTTT

V gene: TRBV7-2
J gene: TRBJ1-6
clone size: .
D gene: TRBD1
CDR3 protein: CASSLDRGNSPLHF
CDR3 DNA: TGTGCCAGCAGCTTAGACAGGGGTAATTCACCCCTCCACTTT

V gene: TRBV7-8
J gene: TRBJ1-2
clone size: few
D gene: .
CDR3 protein: CASSPIIWANYGYTF
CDR3 DNA: TGTGCCAGCAGCCCGATTATCTGGGCCAACTATGGCTACACCTTC

V gene: TRBV9
J gene: TRBJ2-5
clone size: .
D gene: TRBD2
CDR3 protein: CASSGTSGSQAQYF
CDR3 DNA: TGTGCCAGCAGCGGGACTAGCGGATCTCAGGCCCAGTACTTC

V gene: TRBV5-1
J gene: TRBJ2-2
clone size: .
D gene: TRBD2
CDR3 protein: CASSWEGPGELFF
CDR3 DNA: TGCGCCAGCAGTTGGGAGGGGCCCGGGGAGCTGTTTTTT

V gene: TRBV10-2
J gene: TRBJ2-2
clone size: .
D gene: TRBD2
CDR3 protein: CASKGLAENTGELFF
CDR3 DNA: TGCGCCAGCAAGGGACTAGCGGAAAACACCGGGGAGCTGTTTTTT

V gene: TRBV28
J gene: TRBJ1-5
clone size: .
D gene: .
CDR3 protein: CASSLRPTANQPQHF
CDR3 DNA: TGTGCCAGCAGTTTACGGCCGACAGCTAATCAGCCCCAGCATTTT

V gene: TRBV30
J gene: TRBJ1-5
clone size: once
D gene: .
CDR3 protein: CAFEGGGNQPQHF
CDR3 DNA: TGTGCCTTCGAAGGGGGTGGAAACCAGCCCCAGCATTTT

V gene: TRBV7-9
J gene: TRBJ1-4
clone size: .
D gene: .
CDR3 protein: CASSLGATINEKLFF
CDR3 DNA: TGTGCCAGCAGCTTAGGAGCCACGATTAATGAAAAACTGTTTTTT

V gene: TRBV7-9
J gene: TRBJ2-2
clone size: .
D gene: .
CDR3 protein: CASSSESGRGTGELFF
CDR3 DNA: TGTGCCAGCAGTTCGGAGTCGGGCCGGGGCACCGGGGAGCTGTTTTTT

V gene: TRBV4-2
J gene: TRBJ2-1
clone size: .
D gene: TRBD2
CDR3 protein: CASRLAGAGEQFF
CDR3 DNA: TGTGCCAGCAGGCTAGCGGGAGCCGGGGAGCAGTTCTTC

V gene: TRBV11-2
J gene: TRBJ2-5
clone size: once
D gene: TRBD2
CDR3 protein: CASSSLAGGRETQYF
CDR3 DNA: TGTGCCAGCAGCTCTCTAGCGGGGGGGCGGGAGACCCAGTACTTC

V gene: TRBV7-9
J gene: TRBJ1-1
clone size: .
D gene: .
CDR3 protein: CASSLPQDTEAFF
CDR3 DNA: TGTGCCAGCAGCCTACCCCAGGACACTGAAGCTTTCTTT

V gene: TRBV18
J gene: TRBJ1-2
clone size: .
D gene: TRBD1
CDR3 protein: CASSPDGQGDGYTF
CDR3 DNA: TGTGCCAGCTCACCAGATGGACAGGGCGACGGCTACACCTTC

V gene: TRBV18
J gene: TRBJ2-3
clone size: .
D gene: .
CDR3 protein: CASSPLNGAESTDTQYF
CDR3 DNA: TGTGCCAGCTCACCACTGAATGGGGCCGAGAGCACAGATACGCAGTATTTT

V gene: TRBV28
J gene: TRBJ2-3
clone size: few
D gene: .
CDR3 protein: CASRRDSPDTQYF
CDR3 DNA: TGTGCCAGCAGAAGAGACTCCCCAGATACGCAGTATTTT

V gene: TRBV11-3
J gene: TRBJ2-1
clone size: .
D gene: TRBD2
CDR3 protein: CASSLGGYNEQFF
CDR3 DNA: TGTGCCAGCAGCTTGGGGGGGTACAATGAGCAGTTCTTC

V gene: TRBV19
J gene: TRBJ2-3
clone size: .
D gene: TRBD1
CDR3 protein: CASSIFRTGGTDTQYF
CDR3 DNA: TGTGCCAGTAGTATATTTAGGACAGGAGGCACAGATACGCAGTATTTT

V gene: TRBV6-2/TRBV6-3
J gene: TRBJ1-5
clone size: .
D gene: TRBD1
CDR3 protein: CASSSQGVRDQPQHF
CDR3 DNA: TGTGCCAGCAGTTCACAGGGGGTTAGAGATCAGCCCCAGCATTTT

V gene: TRBV19
J gene: TRBJ1-4
clone size: .
D gene: TRBD1
CDR3 protein: CASSIRQGIGEKLFF
CDR3 DNA: TGTGCCAGTAGTATCCGACAGGGTATCGGCGAAAAACTGTTTTTT

V gene: TRBV16
J gene: TRBJ2-2
clone size: .
D gene: .
CDR3 protein: CASAERVPGELFF
CDR3 DNA: TGTGCCAGCGCGGAGAGAGTTCCCGGGGAGCTGTTTTTT

V gene: TRBV7-9
J gene: TRBJ2-5
clone size: .
D gene: .
CDR3 protein: CASSLAGRETQYF
CDR3 DNA: TGTGCCAGCAGCTTAGCAGGGAGAGAGACCCAGTACTTC

V gene: TRBV20-1
J gene: TRBJ2-3
clone size: .
D gene: .
CDR3 protein: CSASVAGFTDTQYF
CDR3 DNA: TGCAGTGCTAGTGTGGCGGGCTTTACAGATACGCAGTATTTT

V gene: TRBV7-6
J gene: TRBJ2-5
clone size: .
D gene: TRBD1
CDR3 protein: CASSPSPGQGFQETQYF
CDR3 DNA: TGTGCCAGCAGCCCTAGTCCGGGACAGGGGTTCCAAGAGACCCAGTACTTC

V gene: TRBV19
J gene: TRBJ2-1
clone size: .
D gene: TRBD2
CDR3 protein: CASSILTSGSDEQFF
CDR3 DNA: TGTGCCAGTAGTATACTAACTAGCGGGAGCGATGAGCAGTTCTTC

V gene: TRBV6-6
J gene: TRBJ1-2
clone size: .
D gene: TRBD1
CDR3 protein: CASSSLGYSDRDGYTF
CDR3 DNA: TGTGCCAGCAGTTCGTTAGGCTATTCGGACAGGGATGGCTACACCTTC

V gene: TRBV5-4
J gene: TRBJ2-3
clone size: once
D gene: TRBD2
CDR3 protein: CASSLDAGGSTDTQYF
CDR3 DNA: TGTGCCAGCAGCTTGGATGCGGGAGGGAGCACAGATACGCAGTATTTT

V gene: TRBV28
J gene: TRBJ1-5
clone size: .
D gene: TRBD1
CDR3 protein: CASSPIGQGKGGSNQPQHF
CDR3 DNA: TGTGCCAGCAGTCCGATAGGACAGGGGAAGGGTGGGAGCAATCAGCCCCAGCATTTT

V gene: TRBV7-9
J gene: TRBJ2-1
clone size: .
D gene: .
CDR3 protein: CASSFSGFYNEQFF
CDR3 DNA: TGTGCCAGCAGCTTCAGCGGATTCTACAATGAGCAGTTCTTC

V gene: TRBV29-1
J gene: TRBJ1-2
clone size: .
D gene: .
CDR3 protein: CSVEPSPEGGHGYTF
CDR3 DNA: TGCAGCGTTGAGCCGAGCCCCGAGGGCGGTCATGGCTACACCTTC

V gene: TRBV7-9
J gene: TRBJ1-2
clone size: .
D gene: TRBD1
CDR3 protein: CASSFKLGGVYVGYTF
CDR3 DNA: TGTGCCAGCAGCTTCAAGTTAGGGGGCGTATACGTCGGCTACACCTTC

V gene: TRBV13
J gene: TRBJ2-2
clone size: few
D gene: .
CDR3 protein: CATNQGSSNTGELFF
CDR3 DNA: TGTGCCACCAATCAGGGTTCGTCGAACACCGGGGAGCTGTTTTTT

V gene: TRBV21-1
J gene: TRBJ2-5
clone size: .
D gene: .
CDR3 protein: CASSKVLPTTGAQYF
CDR3 DNA: TGTGCCAGCAGCAAAGTTTTGCCAACTACGGGGGCCCAGTACTTC

V gene: TRBV23-1
J gene: TRBJ2-1
clone size: .
D gene: TRBD2
CDR3 protein: CASSRKRESYNEQFF
CDR3 DNA: TGCGCCAGCAGTCGAAAGCGGGAGAGCTACAATGAGCAGTTCTTC

V gene: TRBV27
J gene: TRBJ1-1
clone size: .
D gene: .
CDR3 protein: CASSLVFQGMNTEAFF
CDR3 DNA: TGTGCCAGCAGTTTAGTCTTTCAGGGAATGAACACTGAAGCTTTCTTT

V gene: TRBV19
J gene: TRBJ1-5
clone size: few
D gene: .
CDR3 protein: CASSIEQVSQPQHF
CDR3 DNA: TGTGCCAGTAGTATTGAGCAGGTCAGTCAGCCCCAGCATTTT